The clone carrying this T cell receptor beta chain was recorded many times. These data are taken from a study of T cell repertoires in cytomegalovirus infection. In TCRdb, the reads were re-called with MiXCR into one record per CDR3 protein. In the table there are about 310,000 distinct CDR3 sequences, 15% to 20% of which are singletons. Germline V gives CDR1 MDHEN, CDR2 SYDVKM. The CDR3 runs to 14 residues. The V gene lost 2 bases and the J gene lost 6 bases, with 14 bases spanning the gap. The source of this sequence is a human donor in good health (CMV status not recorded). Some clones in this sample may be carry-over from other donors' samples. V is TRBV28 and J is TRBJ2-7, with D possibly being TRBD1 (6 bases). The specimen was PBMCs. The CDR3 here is CASSLRSLGGEQYF. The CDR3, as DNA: TGTGCCAGCAGTTTAAGATCCTTAGGGGGCGAGCAGTACTTC.